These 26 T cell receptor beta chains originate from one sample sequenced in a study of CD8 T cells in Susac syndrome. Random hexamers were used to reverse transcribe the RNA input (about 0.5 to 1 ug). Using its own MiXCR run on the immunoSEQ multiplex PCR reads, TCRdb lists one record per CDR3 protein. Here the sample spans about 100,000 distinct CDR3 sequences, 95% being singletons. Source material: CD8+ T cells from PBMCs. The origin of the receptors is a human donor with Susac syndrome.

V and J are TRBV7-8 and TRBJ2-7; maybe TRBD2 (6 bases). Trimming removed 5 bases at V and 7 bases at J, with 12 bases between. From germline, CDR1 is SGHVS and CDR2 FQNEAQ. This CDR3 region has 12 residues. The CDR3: CASSGDSREQYF. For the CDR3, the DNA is TGTGCCAGCAGCGGGGACTCGCGGGAGCAGTACTTC.

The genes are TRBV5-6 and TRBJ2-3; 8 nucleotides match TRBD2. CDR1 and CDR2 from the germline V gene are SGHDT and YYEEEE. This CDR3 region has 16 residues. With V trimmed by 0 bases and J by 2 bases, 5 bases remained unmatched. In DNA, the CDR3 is TGTGCCAGCAGCTTGGCAGGAGCGGGAGTCACAGATACGCAGTATTTT. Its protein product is CASSLAGAGVTDTQYF.

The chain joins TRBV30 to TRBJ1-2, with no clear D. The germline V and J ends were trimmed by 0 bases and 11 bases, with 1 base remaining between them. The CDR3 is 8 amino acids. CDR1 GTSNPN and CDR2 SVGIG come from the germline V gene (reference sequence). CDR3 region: CAWSVYTF. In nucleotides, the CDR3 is TGTGCCTGGAGTGTGTACACCTTC.

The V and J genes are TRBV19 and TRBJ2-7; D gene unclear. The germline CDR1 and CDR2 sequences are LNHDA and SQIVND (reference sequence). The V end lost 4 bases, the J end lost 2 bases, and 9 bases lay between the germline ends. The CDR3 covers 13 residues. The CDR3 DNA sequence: TGTGCCAGTAGTACCAGAGATCCCTACGAGCAGTACTTC. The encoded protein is CASSTRDPYEQYF.

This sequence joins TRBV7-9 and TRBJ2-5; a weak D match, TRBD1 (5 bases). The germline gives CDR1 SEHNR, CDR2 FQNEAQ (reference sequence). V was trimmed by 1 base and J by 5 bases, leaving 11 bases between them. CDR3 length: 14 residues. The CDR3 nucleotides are TGTGCCAGCAGCTTAGGACAGAGGAAGGAGACCCAGTACTTC. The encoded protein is CASSLGQRKETQYF.

The CDR3 nucleotides are TGTGCCACCAGCAGAGATGGTGGGCGGGATACGCAGTATTTT. Protein product: CATSRDGGRDTQYF. V is TRBV15 and J is TRBJ2-3; D is ambiguous. Trimming cost V 0 bases and J 6 bases, with 10 bases left between them. Germline assignment: CDR1 LNHNV and CDR2 YYDKDF (reference sequence). The CDR3 loop spans 14 amino acids.

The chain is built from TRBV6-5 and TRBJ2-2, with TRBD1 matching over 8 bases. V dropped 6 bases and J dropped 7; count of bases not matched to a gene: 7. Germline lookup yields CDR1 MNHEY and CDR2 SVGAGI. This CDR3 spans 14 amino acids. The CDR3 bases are TGTGCCAGCAGCAAGACAGGGGCTGGCGGGGAGCTGTTTTTT. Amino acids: CASSKTGAGGELFF.

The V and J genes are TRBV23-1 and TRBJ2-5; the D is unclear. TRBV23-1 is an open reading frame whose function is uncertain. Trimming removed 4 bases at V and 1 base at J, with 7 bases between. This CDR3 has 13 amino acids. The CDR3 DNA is TGCGCCAGCAGTCGTTTGTCCCAAGAGACCCAGTACTTC. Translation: CASSRLSQETQYF.

Here the CDR3 reads CATSARQGNTDTQYF. In DNA form, the CDR3 reads TGTGCCACCAGCGCCCGACAGGGGAACACAGATACGCAGTATTTT. The V gene is TRBV15, the J gene TRBJ2-3, with 8 bases matching TRBD1. The length of the CDR3 is 15 residues. The trim removed 5 bases at V and 2 bases at J, leaving 6 bases unmatched. Germline CDR1 is LNHNV and CDR2 is YYDKDF (reference sequence). Variable domain in full (rest from reference TRBV15 and TRBJ2-3): DAMVIQNPRYQVTQFGKPVTLSCSQTLNHNVMYWYQQKSSQAPKLLFHYYDKDFNNEADTPDNFQSRRPNTSFCFLDIRSPGLGDTAMYLCATSARQGNTDTQYFGPGTRLTVL.

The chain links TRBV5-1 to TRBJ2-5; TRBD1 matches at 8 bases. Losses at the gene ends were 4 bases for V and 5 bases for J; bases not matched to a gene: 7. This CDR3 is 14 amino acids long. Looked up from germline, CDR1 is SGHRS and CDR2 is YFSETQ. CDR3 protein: CASSRDRSRETQYF. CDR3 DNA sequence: TGCGCCAGCAGCAGGGACAGGAGCCGTGAGACCCAGTACTTC.

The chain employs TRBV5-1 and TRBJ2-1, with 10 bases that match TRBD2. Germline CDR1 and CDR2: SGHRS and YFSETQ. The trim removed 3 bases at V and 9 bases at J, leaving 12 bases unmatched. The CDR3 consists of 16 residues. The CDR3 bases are TGCGCCAGCAGCTCGAGTAGCGGGGGGCCGATCGGTGAGCAGTTCTTC. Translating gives CASSSSSGGPIGEQFF.

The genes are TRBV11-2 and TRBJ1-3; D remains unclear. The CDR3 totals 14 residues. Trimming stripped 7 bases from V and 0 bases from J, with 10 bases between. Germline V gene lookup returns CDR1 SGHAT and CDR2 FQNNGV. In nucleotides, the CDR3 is TGTGCCAGCACCCTTGTGGACTCTGGAAACACCATATATTTT. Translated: CASTLVDSGNTIYF.

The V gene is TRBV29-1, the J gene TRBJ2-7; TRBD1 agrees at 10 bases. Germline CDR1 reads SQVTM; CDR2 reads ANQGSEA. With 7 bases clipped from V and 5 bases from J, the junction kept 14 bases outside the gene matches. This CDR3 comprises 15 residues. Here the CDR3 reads CSASTPGQGVNEQYF. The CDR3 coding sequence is TGCAGCGCCTCCACCCCCGGACAGGGGGTCAACGAGCAGTACTTC.

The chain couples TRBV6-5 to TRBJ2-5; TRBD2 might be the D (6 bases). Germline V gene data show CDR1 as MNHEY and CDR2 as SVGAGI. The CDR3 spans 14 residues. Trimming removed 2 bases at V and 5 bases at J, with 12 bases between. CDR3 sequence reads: CASSYGGARETQYF. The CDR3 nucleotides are TGTGCCAGCAGTTACGGAGGGGCTCGGGAGACCCAGTACTTC.

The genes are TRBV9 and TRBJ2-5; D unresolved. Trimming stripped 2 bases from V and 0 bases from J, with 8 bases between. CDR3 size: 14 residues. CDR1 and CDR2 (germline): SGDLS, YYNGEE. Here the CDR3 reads CASSVWSHQETQYF. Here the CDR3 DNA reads TGTGCCAGCAGCGTTTGGAGCCACCAAGAGACCCAGTACTTC. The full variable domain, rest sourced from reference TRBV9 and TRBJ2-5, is DSGVTQTPKHLITATGQRVTLRCSPRSGDLSVYWYQQSLDQGLQFLIQYYNGEERAKGNILERFSAQQFPDLHSELNLSSLELGDSALYFCASSVWSHQETQYFGPGTRLLVL.

The CDR3 nucleotides read TGTGCCAGCAGTCAAGACAGGGGAATGAACACTGAAGCTTTCTTT. It codes for CASSQDRGMNTEAFF. This chain joins TRBV27 and TRBJ1-1; TRBD1 agrees at 8 bases. The CDR3 is 15 amino acids. V shed 5 bases, J shed 0 bases, and the junction held 5 bases outside the gene matches. From germline, CDR1 is MNHEY and CDR2 SMNVEV (reference sequence).

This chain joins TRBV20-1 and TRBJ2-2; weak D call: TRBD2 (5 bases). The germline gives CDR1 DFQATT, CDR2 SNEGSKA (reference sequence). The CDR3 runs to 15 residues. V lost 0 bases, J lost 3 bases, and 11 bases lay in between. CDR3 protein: CSAREGSADTGELFF. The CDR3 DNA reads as TGCAGTGCTAGAGAGGGGAGCGCAGACACCGGGGAGCTGTTTTTT.

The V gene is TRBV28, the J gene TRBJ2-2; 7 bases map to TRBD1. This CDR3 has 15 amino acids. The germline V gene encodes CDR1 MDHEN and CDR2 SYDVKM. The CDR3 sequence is CAVGGQEGNTGELFF. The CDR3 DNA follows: TGTGCGGTGGGCGGACAGGAAGGGAACACCGGGGAGCTGTTTTTT.

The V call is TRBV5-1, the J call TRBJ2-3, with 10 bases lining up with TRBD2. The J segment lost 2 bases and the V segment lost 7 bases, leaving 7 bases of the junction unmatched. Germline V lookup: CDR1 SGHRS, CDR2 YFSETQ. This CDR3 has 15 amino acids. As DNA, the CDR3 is TGCGCCAGCGCCAGGAGCGGGAGGGACACAGATACGCAGTATTTT. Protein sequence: CASARSGRDTDTQYF.

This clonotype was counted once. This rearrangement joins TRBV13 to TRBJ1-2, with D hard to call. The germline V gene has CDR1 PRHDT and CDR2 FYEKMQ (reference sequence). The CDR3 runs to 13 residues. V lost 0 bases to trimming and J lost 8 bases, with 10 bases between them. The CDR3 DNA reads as TGTGCCAGCAGCTTAGGGGTTTCTAGCGGCTACACCTTC. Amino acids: CASSLGVSSGYTF.

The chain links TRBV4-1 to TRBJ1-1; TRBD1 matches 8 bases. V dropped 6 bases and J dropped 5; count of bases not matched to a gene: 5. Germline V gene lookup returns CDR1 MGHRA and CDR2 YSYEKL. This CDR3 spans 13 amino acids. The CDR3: CASRPTGDTEAFF. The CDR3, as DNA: TGCGCCAGCAGACCGACAGGGGATACTGAAGCTTTCTTT.

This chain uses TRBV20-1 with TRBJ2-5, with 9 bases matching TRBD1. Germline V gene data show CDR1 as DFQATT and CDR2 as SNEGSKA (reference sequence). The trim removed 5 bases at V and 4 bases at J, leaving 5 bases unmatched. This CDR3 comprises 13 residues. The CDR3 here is CSAAGTGRETQYF. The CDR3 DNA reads TGCAGTGCTGCCGGGACAGGGAGAGAGACCCAGTACTTC.

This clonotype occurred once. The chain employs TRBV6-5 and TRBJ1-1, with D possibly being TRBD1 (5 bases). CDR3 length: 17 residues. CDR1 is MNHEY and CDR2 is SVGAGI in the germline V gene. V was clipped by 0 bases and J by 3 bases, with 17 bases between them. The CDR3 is CASSYSYTDSADTEAFF. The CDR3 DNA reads TGTGCCAGCAGTTACTCTTATACCGACAGCGCCGACACTGAAGCTTTCTTT.

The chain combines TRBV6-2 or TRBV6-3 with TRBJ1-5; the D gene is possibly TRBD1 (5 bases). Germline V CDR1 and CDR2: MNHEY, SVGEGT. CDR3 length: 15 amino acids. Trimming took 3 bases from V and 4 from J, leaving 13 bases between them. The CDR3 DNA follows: TGTGCCAGCAGTTATCAGGGTCTTTGGAATCAGCCCCAGCATTTT. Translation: CASSYQGLWNQPQHF.

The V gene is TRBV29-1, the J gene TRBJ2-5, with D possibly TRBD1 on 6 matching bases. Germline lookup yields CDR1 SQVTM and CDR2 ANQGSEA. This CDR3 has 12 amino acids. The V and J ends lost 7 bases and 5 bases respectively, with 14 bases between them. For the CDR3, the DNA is TGCAGCGCCGAGGGGGACGGGGAGACCCAGTACTTC. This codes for CSAEGDGETQYF.

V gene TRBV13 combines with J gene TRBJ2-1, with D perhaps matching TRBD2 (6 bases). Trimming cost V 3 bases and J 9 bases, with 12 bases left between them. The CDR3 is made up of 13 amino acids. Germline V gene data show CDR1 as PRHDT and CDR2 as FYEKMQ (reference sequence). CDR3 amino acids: CASSLTSSGEQFF. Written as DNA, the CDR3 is TGTGCCAGCAGCTTGACTAGTAGTGGTGAGCAGTTCTTC.